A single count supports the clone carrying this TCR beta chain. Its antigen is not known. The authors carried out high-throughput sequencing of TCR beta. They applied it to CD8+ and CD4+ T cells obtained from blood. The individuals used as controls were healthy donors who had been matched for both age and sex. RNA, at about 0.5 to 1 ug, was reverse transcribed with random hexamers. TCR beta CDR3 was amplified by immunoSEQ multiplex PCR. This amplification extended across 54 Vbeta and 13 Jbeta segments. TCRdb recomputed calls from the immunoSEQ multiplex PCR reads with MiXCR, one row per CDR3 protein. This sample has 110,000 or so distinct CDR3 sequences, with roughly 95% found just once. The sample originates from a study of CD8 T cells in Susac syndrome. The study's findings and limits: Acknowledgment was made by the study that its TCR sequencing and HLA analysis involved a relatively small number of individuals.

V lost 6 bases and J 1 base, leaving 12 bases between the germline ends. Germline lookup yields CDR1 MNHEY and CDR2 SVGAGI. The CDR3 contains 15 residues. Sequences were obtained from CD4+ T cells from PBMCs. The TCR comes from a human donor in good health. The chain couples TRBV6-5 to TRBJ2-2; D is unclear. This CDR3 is CASSRSWVNTGELFF. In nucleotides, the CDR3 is TGTGCCAGCAGCCGCTCGTGGGTGAACACCGGGGAGCTGTTTTTT.